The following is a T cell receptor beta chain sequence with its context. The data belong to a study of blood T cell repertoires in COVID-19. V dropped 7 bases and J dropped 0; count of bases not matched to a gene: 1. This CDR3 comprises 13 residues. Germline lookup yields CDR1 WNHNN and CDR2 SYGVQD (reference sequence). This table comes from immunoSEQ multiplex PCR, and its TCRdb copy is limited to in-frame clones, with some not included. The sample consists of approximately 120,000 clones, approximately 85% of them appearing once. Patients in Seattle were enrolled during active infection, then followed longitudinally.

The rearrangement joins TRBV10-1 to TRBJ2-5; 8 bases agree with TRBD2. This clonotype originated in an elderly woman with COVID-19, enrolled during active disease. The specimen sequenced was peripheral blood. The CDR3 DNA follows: TGCGCCAGCACAGCGGGGGACCAAGAGACCCAGTACTTC. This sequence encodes CASTAGDQETQYF.